This entry describes one T cell receptor beta chain. This sample is drawn from a study of blood T cell repertoires in COVID-19. Generated by immunoSEQ multiplex PCR, the TCRdb table keeps only in-frame clones and is missing some. The table records about 31,000 clones, roughly nine tenths of them present only once. Sample: peripheral blood. This receptor was obtained from a man between 65 and 85 years old with active or convalescent COVID-19.

CDR3 in amino acids: CASILLAGRDQETQYF. CDR3 sequence (DNA): TGTGCCAGCATCCTCTTGGCCGGGAGGGACCAAGAGACCCAGTACTTC. The chain is built from TRBV7-6 and TRBJ2-5; 8 nucleotides line up with TRBD2. CDR1 SGHVS and CDR2 FNYEAQ come from the germline V gene. V gave up 7 bases and J gave up 0 bases; unmatched junction bases: 10. This CDR3 has 16 amino acids.